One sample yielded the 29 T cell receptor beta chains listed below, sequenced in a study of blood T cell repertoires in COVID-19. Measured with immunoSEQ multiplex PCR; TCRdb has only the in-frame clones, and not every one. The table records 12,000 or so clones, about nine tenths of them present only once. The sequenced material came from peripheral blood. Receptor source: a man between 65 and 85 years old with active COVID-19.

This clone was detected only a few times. Written as DNA, the CDR3 is TGTGCCAGTAGTATAGGTGGGACTCTCGGGGCCAACGTCCTGACTTTC. This encodes CASSIGGTLGANVLTF. V usage is TRBV19 and J usage is TRBJ2-6; D possibly corresponds to TRBD2 (6 bases). With 1 base removed from V and 4 bases from J, the gap between germline ends came to 11 bases. CDR1 LNHDA and CDR2 SQIVND come from the germline V gene (reference sequence). The CDR3 extends over 16 amino acids.

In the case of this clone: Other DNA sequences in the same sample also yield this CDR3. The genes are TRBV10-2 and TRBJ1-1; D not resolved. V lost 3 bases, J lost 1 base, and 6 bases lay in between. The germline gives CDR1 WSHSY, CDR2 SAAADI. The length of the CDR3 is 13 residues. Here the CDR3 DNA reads TGCGCCAGCAGTGAAACCGGGAACACTGAAGCTTTCTTT. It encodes CASSETGNTEAFF.

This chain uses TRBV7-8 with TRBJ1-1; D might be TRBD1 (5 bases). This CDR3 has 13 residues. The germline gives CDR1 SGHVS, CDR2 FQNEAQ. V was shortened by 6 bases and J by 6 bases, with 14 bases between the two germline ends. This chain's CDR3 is CASRLGGSAEAFF. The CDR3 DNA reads TGTGCCAGCAGACTGGGGGGGTCAGCTGAAGCTTTCTTT.

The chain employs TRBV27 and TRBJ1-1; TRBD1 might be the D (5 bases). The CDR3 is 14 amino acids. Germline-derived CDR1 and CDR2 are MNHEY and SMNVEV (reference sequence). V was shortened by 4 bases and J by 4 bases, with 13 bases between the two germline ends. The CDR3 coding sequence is TGTGCCAGCAGTTCGGTGGCGGGGCCCACTGAAGCTTTCTTT. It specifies CASSSVAGPTEAFF.

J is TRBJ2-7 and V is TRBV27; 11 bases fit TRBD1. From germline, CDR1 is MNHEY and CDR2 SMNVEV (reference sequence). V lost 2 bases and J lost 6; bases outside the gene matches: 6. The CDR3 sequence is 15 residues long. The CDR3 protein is CASSLPGTGGSEQYF. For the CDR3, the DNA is TGTGCCAGCAGTTTACCCGGGACAGGGGGGTCCGAGCAGTACTTC.

CDR3 in DNA: TGTGCCAGCAGTTTATATTTTTCGTACGAGCAGTACTTC. Amino acid sequence: CASSLYFSYEQYF. The chain joins TRBV27 to TRBJ2-7, with D hard to call. The CDR3 has 13 amino acids. The germline V gene has CDR1 MNHEY and CDR2 SMNVEV (reference sequence). The V and J ends lost 1 base and 4 bases respectively, with 8 bases between them.

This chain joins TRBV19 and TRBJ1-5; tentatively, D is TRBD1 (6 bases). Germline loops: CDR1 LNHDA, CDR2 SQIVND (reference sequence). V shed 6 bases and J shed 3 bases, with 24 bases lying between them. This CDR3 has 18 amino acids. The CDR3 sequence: CASRVLPGTNGNNQPQHF. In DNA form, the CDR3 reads TGTGCCAGTAGGGTGCTCCCCGGGACAAATGGGAACAATCAGCCCCAGCATTTT.

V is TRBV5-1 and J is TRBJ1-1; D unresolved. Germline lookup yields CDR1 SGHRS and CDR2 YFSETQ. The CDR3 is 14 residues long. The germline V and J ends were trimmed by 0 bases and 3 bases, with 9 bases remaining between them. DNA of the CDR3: TGCGCCAGCAGCTTGGATCCCGAGGACACTGAAGCTTTCTTT. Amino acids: CASSLDPEDTEAFF.

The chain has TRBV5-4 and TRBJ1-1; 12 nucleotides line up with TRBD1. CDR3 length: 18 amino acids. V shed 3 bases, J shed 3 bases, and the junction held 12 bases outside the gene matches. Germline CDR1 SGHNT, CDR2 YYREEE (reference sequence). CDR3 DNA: TGTGCCAGCAGCTCCAAGCGCGGGACAGGGGGCTCGGACACTGAAGCTTTCTTT. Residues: CASSSKRGTGGSDTEAFF.

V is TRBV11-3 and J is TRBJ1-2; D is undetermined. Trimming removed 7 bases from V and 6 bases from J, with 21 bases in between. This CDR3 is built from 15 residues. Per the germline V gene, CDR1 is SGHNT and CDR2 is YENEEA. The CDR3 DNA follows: TGTGCCAGCATCCTACCCCCCGGAGGGTATCATGGCTACACCTTC. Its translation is CASILPPGGYHGYTF.

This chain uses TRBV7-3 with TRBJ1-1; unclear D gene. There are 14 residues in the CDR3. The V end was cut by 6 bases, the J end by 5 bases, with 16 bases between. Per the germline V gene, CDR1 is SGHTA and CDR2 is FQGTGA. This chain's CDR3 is CASRASIRETEAFF. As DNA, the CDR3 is TGTGCCAGCAGGGCCAGCATCCGGGAAACTGAAGCTTTCTTT.

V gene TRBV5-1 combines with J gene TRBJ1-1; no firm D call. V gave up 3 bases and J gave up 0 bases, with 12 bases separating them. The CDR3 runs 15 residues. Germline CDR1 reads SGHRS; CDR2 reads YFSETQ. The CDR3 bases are TGCGCCAGCAGCTCCACGACGGGGATGAACACTGAAGCTTTCTTT. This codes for CASSSTTGMNTEAFF.

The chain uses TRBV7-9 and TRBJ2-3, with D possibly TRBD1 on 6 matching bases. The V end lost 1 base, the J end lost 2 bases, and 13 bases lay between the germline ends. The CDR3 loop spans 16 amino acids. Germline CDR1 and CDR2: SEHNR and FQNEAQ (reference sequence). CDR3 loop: CASSLGTETLTDTQYF. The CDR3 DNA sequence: TGTGCCAGCAGCTTAGGGACAGAGACGCTCACAGATACGCAGTATTTT.

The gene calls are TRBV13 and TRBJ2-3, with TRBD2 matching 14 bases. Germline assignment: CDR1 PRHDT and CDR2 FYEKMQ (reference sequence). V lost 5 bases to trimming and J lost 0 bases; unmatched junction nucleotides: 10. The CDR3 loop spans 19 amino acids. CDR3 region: CASSRRTSGGPGSTDTQYF. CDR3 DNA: TGTGCCAGCAGCCGAAGGACTAGCGGGGGGCCCGGGAGCACAGATACGCAGTATTTT.

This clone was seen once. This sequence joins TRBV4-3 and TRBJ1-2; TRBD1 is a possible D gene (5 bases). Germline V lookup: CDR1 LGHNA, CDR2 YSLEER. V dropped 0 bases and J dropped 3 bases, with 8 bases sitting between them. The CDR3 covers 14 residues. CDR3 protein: CASSQEVRDYGYTF. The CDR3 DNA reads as TGCGCCAGCAGCCAAGAAGTCAGGGACTATGGCTACACCTTC.

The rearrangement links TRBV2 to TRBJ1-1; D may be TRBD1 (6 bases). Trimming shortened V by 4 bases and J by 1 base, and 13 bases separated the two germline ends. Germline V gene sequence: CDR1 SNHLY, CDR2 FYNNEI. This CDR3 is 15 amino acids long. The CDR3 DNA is TGTGCCAGCAGTGGAGGGGGTCCCAGGAACACTGAAGCTTTCTTT. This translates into CASSGGGPRNTEAFF.

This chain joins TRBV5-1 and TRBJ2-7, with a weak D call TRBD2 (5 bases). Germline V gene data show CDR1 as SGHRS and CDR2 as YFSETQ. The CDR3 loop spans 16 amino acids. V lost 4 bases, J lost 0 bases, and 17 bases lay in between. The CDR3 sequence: CASSPLGPGLSYEQYF. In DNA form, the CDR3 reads TGCGCCAGCAGCCCACTAGGGCCAGGCCTCTCCTACGAGCAGTACTTC.

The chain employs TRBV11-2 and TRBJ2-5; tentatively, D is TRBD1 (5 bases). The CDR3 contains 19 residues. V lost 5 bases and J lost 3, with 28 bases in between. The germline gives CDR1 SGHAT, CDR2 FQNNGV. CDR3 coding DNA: TGTGCCAGCAGCCGTAGGCGCTGGGATAGCAGGGAACTTAAAGAGACCCAGTACTTC. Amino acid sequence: CASSRRRWDSRELKETQYF.

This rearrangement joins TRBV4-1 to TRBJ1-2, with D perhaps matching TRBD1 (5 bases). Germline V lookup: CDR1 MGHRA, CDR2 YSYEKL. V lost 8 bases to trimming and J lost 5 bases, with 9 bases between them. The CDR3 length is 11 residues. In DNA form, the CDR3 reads TGCGCCAGCCGGGGGGGGTATGGCTACACCTTC. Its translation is CASRGGYGYTF.

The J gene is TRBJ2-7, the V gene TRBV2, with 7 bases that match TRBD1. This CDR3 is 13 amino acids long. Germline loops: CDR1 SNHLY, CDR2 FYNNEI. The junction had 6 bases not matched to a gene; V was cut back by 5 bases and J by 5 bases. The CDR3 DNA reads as TGTGCCAGCAGTTCCCCTACAGGGGACGAGCAGTACTTC. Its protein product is CASSSPTGDEQYF.

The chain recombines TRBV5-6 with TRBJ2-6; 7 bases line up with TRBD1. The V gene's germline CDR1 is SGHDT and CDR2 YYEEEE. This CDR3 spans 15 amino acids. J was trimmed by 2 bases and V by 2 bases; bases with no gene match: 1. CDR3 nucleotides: TGTGCCAGCAGCTTCGACAGGGCTGGGGCCAACGTCCTGACTTTC. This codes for CASSFDRAGANVLTF. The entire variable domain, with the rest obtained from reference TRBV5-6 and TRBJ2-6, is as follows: DAGVTQSPTHLIKTRGQQVTLRCSPKSGHDTVSWYQQALGQGPQFIFQYYEEEERQRGNFPDRFSGHQFPNYSSELNVNALLLGDSALYLCASSFDRAGANVLTFGAGSRLTVL.

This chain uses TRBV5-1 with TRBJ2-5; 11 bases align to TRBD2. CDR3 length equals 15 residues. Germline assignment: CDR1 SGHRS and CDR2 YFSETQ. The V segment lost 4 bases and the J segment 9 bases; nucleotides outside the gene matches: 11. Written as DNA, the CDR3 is TGCGCCAGCAGCGAAGGGACTAGCGGCTTCTGGGCCCAGTACTTC. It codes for CASSEGTSGFWAQYF.

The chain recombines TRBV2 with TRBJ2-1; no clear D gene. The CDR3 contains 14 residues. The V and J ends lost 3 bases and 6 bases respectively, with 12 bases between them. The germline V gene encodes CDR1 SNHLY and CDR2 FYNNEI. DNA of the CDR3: TGTGCCAGCAGTGATTTTGACATCCTCAATGAGCAGTTCTTC. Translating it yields CASSDFDILNEQFF.

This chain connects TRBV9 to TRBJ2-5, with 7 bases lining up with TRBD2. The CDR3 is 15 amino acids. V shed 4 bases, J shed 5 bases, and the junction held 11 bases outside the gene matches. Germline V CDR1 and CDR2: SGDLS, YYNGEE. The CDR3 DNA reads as TGTGCCAGCAGCACAAGACCGAGCGGGGCCGAGACCCAGTACTTC. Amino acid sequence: CASSTRPSGAETQYF.

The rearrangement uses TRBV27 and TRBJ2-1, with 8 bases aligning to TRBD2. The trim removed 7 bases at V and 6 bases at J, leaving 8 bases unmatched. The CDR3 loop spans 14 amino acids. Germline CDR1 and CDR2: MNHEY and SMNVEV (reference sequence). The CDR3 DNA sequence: TGTGCCAGCACAGAGCGGGGGCCCCTCAATGAGCAGTTCTTC. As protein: CASTERGPLNEQFF.

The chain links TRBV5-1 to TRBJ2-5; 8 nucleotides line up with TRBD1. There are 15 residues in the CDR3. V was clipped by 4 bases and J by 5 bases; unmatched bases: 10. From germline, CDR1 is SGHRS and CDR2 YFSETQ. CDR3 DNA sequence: TGCGCCAGCAGCCAGTCTACAGGGGGACGCGAGACCCAGTACTTC. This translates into CASSQSTGGRETQYF.

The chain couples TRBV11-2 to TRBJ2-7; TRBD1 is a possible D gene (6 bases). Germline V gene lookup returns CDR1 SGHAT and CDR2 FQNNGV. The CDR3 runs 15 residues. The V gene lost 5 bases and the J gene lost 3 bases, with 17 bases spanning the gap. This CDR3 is CASSQGRTYYYEQYF. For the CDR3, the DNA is TGTGCCAGCAGCCAGGGGCGGACTTACTACTACGAGCAGTACTTC.

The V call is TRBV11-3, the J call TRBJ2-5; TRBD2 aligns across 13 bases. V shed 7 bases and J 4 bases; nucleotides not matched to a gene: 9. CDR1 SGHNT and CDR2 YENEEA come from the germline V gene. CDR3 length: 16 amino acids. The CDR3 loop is CASTTETSGGTETQYF. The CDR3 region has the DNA TGTGCCAGCACCACCGAGACTAGCGGGGGGACAGAGACCCAGTACTTC.

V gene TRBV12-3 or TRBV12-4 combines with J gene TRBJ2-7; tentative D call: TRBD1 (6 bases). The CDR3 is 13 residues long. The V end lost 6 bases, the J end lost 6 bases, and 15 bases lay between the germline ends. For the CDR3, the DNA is TGTGCCAGCAGCATGGACAGCTGGGTCGAGCAGTACTTC. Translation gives CASSMDSWVEQYF.